This T cell receptor (beta chain) came from a study of T cells after somatic rescue of genetic block. Profiled with immunoSEQ multiplex PCR; TCRdb holds only in-frame clones, not every one. This repertoire shows 110,000 or so clones, 80% to 95% found once; its top ten account for approximately 1.3%. The CDR3 length is 19 residues. V lost 4 bases and J lost 0; bases outside the gene matches: 9. Germline loops: CDR1 LGHNA, CDR2 YSLEER. This TCR came from a woman aged 18-30 years. This chain links TRBV4-3 with TRBJ2-2, with 12 nucleotides matching TRBD2. Sequenced sample: peripheral blood mononuclear cells (PBMCs). In DNA, the CDR3 is TGCGCCAGCAGCCTTAGGACTAGCGGGGCGTTCGCGAACACCGGGGAGCTGTTTTTT. It is translated as CASSLRTSGAFANTGELFF.